This TCR beta chain emerged from a study of blood T cell repertoires in COVID-19. Background on the study: Sites in the United States, Italy and Spain provided acute and convalescent COVID-19 samples. Sample material is recorded as cDNA or gDNA derived from T cells, B-cell-depleted T cells, or PBMCs.

Some clones are missing from TCRdb's copy, which holds only in-frame ones; the method was immunoSEQ multiplex PCR. The sample records some 68,000 clones, 88% being singletons. CDR3 length: 14 residues. Trimming pared 0 bases from V and 7 bases from J, leaving 11 bases between. Germline assignment: CDR1 MGHRA and CDR2 YSYEKL. The chain combines TRBV4-1 with TRBJ2-3; a weak D match, TRBD2 (6 bases). Sequenced: peripheral blood. The receptor was isolated from a human donor in a cohort sampled during active COVID-19. CDR3 loop: CASSQDNGGNTQYF. The CDR3 coding sequence is TGCGCCAGCAGCCAAGATAATGGGGGGAATACGCAGTATTTT.